This passage covers 11 T cell receptor beta chains from one sample sequenced in a study of cytomegalovirus exposure and HLA in healthy donors. This PCR relied on a set of 60 Vbeta primers and 13 Jbeta primers. Profiled with immunoSEQ multiplex PCR; TCRdb holds only in-frame clones, not every one. The sample records 65,000 to 95,000 clones, over 70% being singletons. Source material: PBMCs. The source of these receptors is a male donor in good health and CMV-seropositive.

V and J are TRBV7-6 and TRBJ2-2, with 13 bases lining up with TRBD2. The CDR3 covers 17 residues. The germline CDR1 and CDR2 sequences are SGHVS and FNYEAQ. Trimming at V came to 4 bases and at J to 4 bases, leaving 6 bases not matched to a gene. DNA for the CDR3: TGTGCCAGCAGCTCCCGGACTAGCGGGGGTCGCACCGGGGAGCTGTTTTTT. It yields the protein CASSSRTSGGRTGELFF.

This clone was detected only once. This sequence joins TRBV28 and TRBJ2-5, with 13 bases that match TRBD2. This CDR3 region has 16 residues. CDR1 and CDR2 from the germline V gene are MDHEN and SYDVKM. After removal of 5 bases from V and 2 bases from J, the junction contained 5 bases not matched to a gene. CDR3 sequence (DNA): TGTGCCAGCAGTGAGGGACTAGCGGGGTTGCAAGAGACCCAGTACTTC. Residues: CASSEGLAGLQETQYF.

This clone was detected only a few times. The V call is TRBV5-6, the J call TRBJ1-1; D perhaps matches TRBD1 (5 bases). This CDR3 spans 13 amino acids. V was pared by 3 bases and J by 1 base, with 7 bases between. Germline V gene data show CDR1 as SGHDT and CDR2 as YYEEEE. This chain's CDR3 is CASSSGQNTEAFF. The CDR3 coding sequence is TGTGCCAGCAGCTCTGGACAGAACACTGAAGCTTTCTTT.

This chain joins TRBV28 and TRBJ2-1; 15 bases agree with TRBD2. Trimming cost V 8 bases and J 10 bases; bases outside gene matches: 15. The CDR3 sequence is 17 residues long. The germline V gene encodes CDR1 MDHEN and CDR2 SYDVKM. The CDR3 loop reads CASRGSKGLAGGWEQFF. The DNA of the CDR3 is TGTGCCAGCCGCGGGTCAAAGGGACTAGCGGGAGGATGGGAGCAGTTCTTC.

This clone was counted a single time. The junction differs from germline at one of its ends, possibly a read error. The chain employs TRBV7-9 and TRBJ2-7; D is undetermined. CDR3 size: 11 residues. Germline V gene data show CDR1 as SEHNR and CDR2 as FQNEAQ (reference sequence). CDR3 DNA sequence: TGTTCCAGCAGCTCCACGGGCGAGCAGTACTTC. Its protein is CSSSSTGEQYF.

V gene TRBV30 combines with J gene TRBJ2-3; D not certain. Germline V gives CDR1 GTSNPN, CDR2 SVGIG (reference sequence). The CDR3 length is 15 residues. Trimming took off 0 bases at V and 6 bases at J, with 16 bases between the two ends. CDR3 DNA: TGTGCCTGGAGTGTAACCCAGAATCAGTGGGATACGCAGTATTTT. Translating it yields CAWSVTQNQWDTQYF.

Only one count was recorded for this clone. The chain is built from TRBV7-3 and TRBJ2-5, with a weak D call TRBD1 (5 bases). Germline V CDR1 and CDR2: SGHTA, FQGTGA. CDR3 length equals 15 residues. V was pared by 1 base and J by 9 bases, with 18 bases between. CDR3 bases: TGTGCCAGCAGCTTAAAATGGGGCCAAGATGCGGCCCAGTACTTC. Its protein product is CASSLKWGQDAAQYF.

This sequence joins TRBV5-6 and TRBJ2-2; the D is unclear. The CDR3 runs to 13 residues. Germline assignment: CDR1 SGHDT and CDR2 YYEEEE. The V end was cut by 4 bases, the J end by 1 base, with 5 bases between. The CDR3 sequence: CASSPWNTGELFF. The CDR3 region has the DNA TGTGCCAGCAGCCCGTGGAACACCGGGGAGCTGTTTTTT.

The genes are TRBV5-1 and TRBJ1-1; D is possibly TRBD1 (5 bases). The CDR3 covers 15 residues. Trimming stripped 0 bases from V and 10 bases from J, with 19 bases between. Per the germline V gene, CDR1 is SGHRS and CDR2 is YFSETQ. The CDR3 spells CASSLVRSSPGLAFF. DNA of the CDR3: TGCGCCAGCAGCTTGGTACGGTCCTCACCGGGACTAGCTTTCTTT.

The chain has TRBV30 and TRBJ2-5, with D possibly matching TRBD2 (6 bases). The CDR3 runs to 13 residues. Trimming took 0 bases from V and 5 from J, leaving 10 bases between them. In germline, CDR1 is GTSNPN, CDR2 SVGIG (reference sequence). The CDR3 DNA follows: TGTGCCTGGAGTGTAGGAGGGCCGGAGACCCAGTACTTC. This encodes CAWSVGGPETQYF.

The chain joins TRBV7-9 to TRBJ2-5; maybe TRBD1 (5 bases). The J call is uncertain, as TRBJ2-7 better fits the DNA end. The germline gives CDR1 SEHNR, CDR2 FQNEAQ (reference sequence). The CDR3 is made up of 15 amino acids. The CDR3 DNA reads TGTGCCAGCAGCAACGACGGGCAGGGAAGCTACGAGCAGTACTTC. Encoded protein: CASSNDGQGSYEQYF.